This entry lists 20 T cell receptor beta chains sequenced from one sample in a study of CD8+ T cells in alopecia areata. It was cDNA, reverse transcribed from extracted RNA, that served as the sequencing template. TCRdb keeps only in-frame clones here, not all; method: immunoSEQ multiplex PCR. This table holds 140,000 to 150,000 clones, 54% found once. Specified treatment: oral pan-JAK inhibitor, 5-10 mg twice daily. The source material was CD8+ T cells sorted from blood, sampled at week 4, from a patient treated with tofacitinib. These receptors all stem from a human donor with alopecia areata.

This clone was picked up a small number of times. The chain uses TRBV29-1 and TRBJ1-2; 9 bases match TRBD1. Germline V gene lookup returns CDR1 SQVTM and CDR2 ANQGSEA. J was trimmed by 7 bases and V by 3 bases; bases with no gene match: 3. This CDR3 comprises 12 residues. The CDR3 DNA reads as TGCAGCGTTGAGGGACAGGGAGCTGGCTACACCTTC. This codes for CSVEGQGAGYTF.

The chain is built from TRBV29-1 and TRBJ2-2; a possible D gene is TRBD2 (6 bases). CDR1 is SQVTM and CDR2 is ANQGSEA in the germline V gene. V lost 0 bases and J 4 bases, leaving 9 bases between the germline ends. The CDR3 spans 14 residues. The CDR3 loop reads CSVEDMEGTGELFF. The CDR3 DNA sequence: TGCAGCGTTGAAGATATGGAGGGCACCGGGGAGCTGTTTTTT.

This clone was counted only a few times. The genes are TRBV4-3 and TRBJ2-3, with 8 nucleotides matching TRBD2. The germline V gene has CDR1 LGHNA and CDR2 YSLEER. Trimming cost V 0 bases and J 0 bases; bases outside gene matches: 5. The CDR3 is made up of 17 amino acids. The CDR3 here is CASSQDGAGGSTDTQYF. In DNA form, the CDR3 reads TGCGCCAGCAGCCAAGATGGCGCGGGGGGTAGCACAGATACGCAGTATTTT.

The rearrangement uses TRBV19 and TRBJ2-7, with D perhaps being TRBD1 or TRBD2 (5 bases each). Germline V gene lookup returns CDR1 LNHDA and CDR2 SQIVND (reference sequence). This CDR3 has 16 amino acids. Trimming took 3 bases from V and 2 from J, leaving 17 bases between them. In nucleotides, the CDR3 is TGTGCCAGTAGTATCCATCGGGGCCCCACGGCCTACGAGCAGTACTTC. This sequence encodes CASSIHRGPTAYEQYF.

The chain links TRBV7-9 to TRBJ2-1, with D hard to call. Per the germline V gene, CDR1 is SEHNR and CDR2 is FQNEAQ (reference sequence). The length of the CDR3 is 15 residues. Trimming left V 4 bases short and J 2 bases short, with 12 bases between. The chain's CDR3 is CASSSSSAAYNEQFF. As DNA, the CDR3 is TGTGCCAGCAGCTCCTCGTCAGCTGCCTACAATGAGCAGTTCTTC.

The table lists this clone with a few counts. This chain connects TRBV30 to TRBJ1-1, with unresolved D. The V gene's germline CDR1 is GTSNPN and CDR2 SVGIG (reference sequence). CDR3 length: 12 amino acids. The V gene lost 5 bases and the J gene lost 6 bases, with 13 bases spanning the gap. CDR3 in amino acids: CAWASRASEAFF. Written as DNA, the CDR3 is TGTGCCTGGGCGTCAAGGGCCTCTGAAGCTTTCTTT.

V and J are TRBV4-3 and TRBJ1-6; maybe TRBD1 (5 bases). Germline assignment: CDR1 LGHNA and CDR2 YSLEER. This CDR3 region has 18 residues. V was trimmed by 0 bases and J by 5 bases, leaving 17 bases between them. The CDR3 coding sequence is TGCGCCAGCAGCCAAGATCTTGGGGGGACGGAGAATAATTCACCCCTCCACTTT. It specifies CASSQDLGGTENNSPLHF.

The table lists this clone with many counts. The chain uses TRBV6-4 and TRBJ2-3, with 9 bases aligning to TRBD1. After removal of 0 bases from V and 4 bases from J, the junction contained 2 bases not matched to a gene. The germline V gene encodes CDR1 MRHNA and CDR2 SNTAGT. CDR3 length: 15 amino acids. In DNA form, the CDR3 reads TGTGCCAGCAGTGACTCGAGACAGGGGGCAGATACGCAGTATTTT. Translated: CASSDSRQGADTQYF.

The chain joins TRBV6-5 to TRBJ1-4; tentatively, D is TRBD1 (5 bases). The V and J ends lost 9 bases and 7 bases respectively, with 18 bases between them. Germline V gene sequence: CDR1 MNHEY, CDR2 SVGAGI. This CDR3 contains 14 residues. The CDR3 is CARSLQGRGEKLFF. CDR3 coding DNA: TGTGCCAGATCACTCCAGGGAAGGGGTGAAAAACTGTTTTTT.

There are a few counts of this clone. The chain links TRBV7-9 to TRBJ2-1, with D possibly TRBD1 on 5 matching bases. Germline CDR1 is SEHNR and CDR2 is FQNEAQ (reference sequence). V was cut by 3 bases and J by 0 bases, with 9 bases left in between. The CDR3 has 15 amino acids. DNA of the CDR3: TGTGCCAGCAGCTTCAGGGCTAGCTCCTACAATGAGCAGTTCTTC. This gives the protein CASSFRASSYNEQFF. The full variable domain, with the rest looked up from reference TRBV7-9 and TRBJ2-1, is DTGVSQNPRHKITKRGQNVTFRCDPISEHNRLYWYRQTLGQGPEFLTYFQNEAQLEKSRLLSDRFSAERPKGSFSTLEIQRTEQGDSAMYLCASSFRASSYNEQFFGPGTRLTVL.

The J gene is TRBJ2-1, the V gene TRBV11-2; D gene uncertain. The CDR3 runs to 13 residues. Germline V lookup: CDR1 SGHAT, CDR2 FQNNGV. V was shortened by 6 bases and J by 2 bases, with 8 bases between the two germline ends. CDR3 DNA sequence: TGTGCCAGCAGACCAGAAACCTACAATGAGCAGTTCTTC. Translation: CASRPETYNEQFF.

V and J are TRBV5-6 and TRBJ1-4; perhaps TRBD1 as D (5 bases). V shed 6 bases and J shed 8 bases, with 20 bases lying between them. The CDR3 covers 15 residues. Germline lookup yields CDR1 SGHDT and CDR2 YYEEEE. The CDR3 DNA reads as TGTGCCAGCAACCCAGGGAGATCAACAAGGGAAAAACTGTTTTTT. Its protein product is CASNPGRSTREKLFF.

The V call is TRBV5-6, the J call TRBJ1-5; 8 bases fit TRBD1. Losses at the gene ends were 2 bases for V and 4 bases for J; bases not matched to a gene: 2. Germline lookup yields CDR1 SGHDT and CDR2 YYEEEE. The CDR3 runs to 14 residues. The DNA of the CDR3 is TGTGCCAGCAGCTTCCGACAGGGGAATCAGCCCCAGCATTTT. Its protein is CASSFRQGNQPQHF. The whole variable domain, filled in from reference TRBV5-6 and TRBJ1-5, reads DAGVTQSPTHLIKTRGQQVTLRCSPKSGHDTVSWYQQALGQGPQFIFQYYEEEERQRGNFPDRFSGHQFPNYSSELNVNALLLGDSALYLCASSFRQGNQPQHFGDGTRLSIL.

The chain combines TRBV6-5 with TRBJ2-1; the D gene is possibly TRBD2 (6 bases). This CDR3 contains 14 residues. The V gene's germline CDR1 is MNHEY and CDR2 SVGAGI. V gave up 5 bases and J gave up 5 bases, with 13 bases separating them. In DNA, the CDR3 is TGTGCCAGCAGTACTAGCCTCGGGCACAATGAGCAGTTCTTC. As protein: CASSTSLGHNEQFF.

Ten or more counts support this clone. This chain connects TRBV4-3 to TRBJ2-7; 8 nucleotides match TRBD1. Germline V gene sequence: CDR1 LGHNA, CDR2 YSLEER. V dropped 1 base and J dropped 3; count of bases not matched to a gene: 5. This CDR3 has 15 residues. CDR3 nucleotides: TGCGCCAGCAGCCAAGGGACAGGGTGGGACTACGAGCAGTACTTC. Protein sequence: CASSQGTGWDYEQYF.

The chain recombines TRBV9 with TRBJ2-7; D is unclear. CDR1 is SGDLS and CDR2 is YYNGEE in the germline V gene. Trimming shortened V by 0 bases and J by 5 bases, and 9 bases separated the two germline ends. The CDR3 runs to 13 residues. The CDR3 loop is CASSVVPSHEQYF. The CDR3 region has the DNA TGTGCCAGCAGCGTAGTGCCCAGCCACGAGCAGTACTTC.

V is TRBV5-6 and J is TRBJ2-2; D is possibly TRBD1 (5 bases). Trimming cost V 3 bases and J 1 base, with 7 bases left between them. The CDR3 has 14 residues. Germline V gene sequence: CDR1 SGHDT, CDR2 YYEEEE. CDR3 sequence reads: CASSYGQNTGELFF. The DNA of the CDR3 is TGTGCCAGCAGCTACGGACAGAACACCGGGGAGCTGTTTTTT.

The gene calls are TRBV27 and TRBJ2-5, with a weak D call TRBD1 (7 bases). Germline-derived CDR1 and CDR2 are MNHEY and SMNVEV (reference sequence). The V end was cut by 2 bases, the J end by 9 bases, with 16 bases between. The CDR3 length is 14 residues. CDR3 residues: CASSLGGPRGAQYF. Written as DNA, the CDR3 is TGTGCCAGCAGTTTAGGAGGGCCCAGGGGGGCCCAGTACTTC.

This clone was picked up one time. In DNA, the CDR3 is TGTGCCAGCAGCTTCGACAGGGGGGGAGAGACCCAGTACTTC. This sequence encodes CASSFDRGGETQYF. The genes are TRBV13 and TRBJ2-5; 9 nucleotides align to TRBD1. Germline V gene lookup returns CDR1 PRHDT and CDR2 FYEKMQ (reference sequence). The V segment lost 3 bases and the J segment 4 bases; nucleotides outside the gene matches: 3. This CDR3 has 14 residues.

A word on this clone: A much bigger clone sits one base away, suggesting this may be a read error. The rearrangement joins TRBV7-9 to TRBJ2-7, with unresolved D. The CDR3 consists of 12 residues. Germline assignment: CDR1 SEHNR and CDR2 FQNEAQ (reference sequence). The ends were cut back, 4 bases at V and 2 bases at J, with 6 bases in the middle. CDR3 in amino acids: CASSSVPYEQYF. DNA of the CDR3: TGTGCCAGCAGCTCCGTCCCCTACGAGCAGTACTTC.